This T cell receptor beta chain was sequenced during a study of control samples from healthy donors and cancer patients. This CDR3 is 15 amino acids long. CDR1 is SEHNR and CDR2 is FQNEAQ in the germline V gene (reference sequence). V lost 4 bases, J lost 9 bases, and 21 bases lay in between. TCRdb keeps only in-frame clones here, not all; method: immunoSEQ multiplex PCR. The table records about 160,000 clones, over 85% of them present only once. The chain joins TRBV7-9 to TRBJ2-5; weak D call: TRBD2 (6 bases). This TCR was sampled from a man aged 30 to 45 in good health. Sequencing used blood. The chain's CDR3 is CASSSSDGDLKAQYF. The CDR3 DNA sequence: TGTGCCAGCAGCTCCTCGGACGGGGACTTAAAAGCCCAGTACTTC.